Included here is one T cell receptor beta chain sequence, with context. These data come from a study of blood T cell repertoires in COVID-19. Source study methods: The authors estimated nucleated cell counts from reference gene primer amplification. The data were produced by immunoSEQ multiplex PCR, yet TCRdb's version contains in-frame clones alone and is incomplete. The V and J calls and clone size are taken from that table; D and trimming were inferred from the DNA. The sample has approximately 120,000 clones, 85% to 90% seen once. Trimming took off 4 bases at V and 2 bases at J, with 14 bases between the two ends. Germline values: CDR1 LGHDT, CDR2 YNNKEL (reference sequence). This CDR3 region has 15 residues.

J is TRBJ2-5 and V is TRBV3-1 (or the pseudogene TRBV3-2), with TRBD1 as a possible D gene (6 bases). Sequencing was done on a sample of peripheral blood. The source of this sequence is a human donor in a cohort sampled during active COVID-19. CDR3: CASSLQGRGQETQYF. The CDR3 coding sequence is TGTGCCAGCAGCCTGCAGGGGCGCGGGCAAGAGACCCAGTACTTC.